The sequence of this TCR beta chain was determined in a study of T cells after yellow fever vaccination. Looking at the study overall: With SMART-Seq v4 Ultra Low Input, the fractions containing low cell numbers were prepared.

UMIs were added to TCR cDNA along with a universal primer site when it was made by 5'RACE template switching. Using its own MiXCR run on the 5' RACE reads, TCRdb lists one record per CDR3 protein. The table shows a few hundred thousand distinct CDR3 sequences, with 17% occurring only once. V was cut by 5 bases and J by 7 bases, with 17 bases left in between. CDR1 and CDR2 from the germline V gene are SEHNR and FQNEAQ (reference sequence). This CDR3 spans 14 amino acids. The starting material was PBMCs, obtained 5 days after the first yellow fever vaccination. This receptor was taken from a man aged 18-30 years who received the YFV17D yellow fever vaccine. The chain recombines TRBV7-9 with TRBJ1-2, with D possibly TRBD1 on 6 matching bases. The DNA of the CDR3 is TGTGCCAGCAGCGCCGTCGGGGGCGCCGGTGGCTACACCTTC. It yields the protein CASSAVGGAGGYTF.